The 31 T cell receptor beta chains below come from one sample, sequenced in a study of regulatory T cells in long-lasting Graves disease. The TCR beta library used iRepertoire HTBI primers with Arm-PCR amplification of CDR3. TCRdb fed the multiplex PCR reads into MiXCR, producing one record per CDR3 protein. The sample lists 360,000 or so distinct CDR3 sequences, approximately 16% seen once, with 25% to 30% in the top ten. Time point given: newly diagnosed GD, antithyroid drugs for less than 3 months. Following extraction of RNA from PBMCs, that RNA was used to make the TCR library. The same data also went into a second study, on T cells in Graves' hyperthyroidism and ophthalmopathy.

The sample in question was peripheral blood mononuclear cells (PBMCs), obtained at new diagnosis, from a patient treated with antithyroid drugs. These receptor sequences come from a man aged 35 to 55 with Graves disease.

This clonotype was counted ten times or more. The CDR3, as DNA: TGTGCCAGCAGAGGGACAGCCTATGGCTACACCTTC. Amino acid sequence: CASRGTAYGYTF. This sequence joins TRBV6-1 and TRBJ1-2; 7 nucleotides align to TRBD1. With 6 bases clipped from V and 4 bases from J, the junction kept 2 bases outside the gene matches. Germline CDR1 MNHNS, CDR2 SASEGT. This CDR3 spans 12 amino acids.

As to this clonotype: A single base is all that separates this from a far larger clone, so a read error is likely. The chain couples TRBV7-2 to TRBJ2-1; perhaps TRBD2 as D (5 bases). The J call may not be correct, given that the DNA end is closer to TRBJ2-5. The germline V gene has CDR1 SGHTA and CDR2 FQGNSA. CDR3 length equals 16 residues. In DNA form, the CDR3 reads TGTGCCAGCGGCTTAGATCCCCGCGGGCGTGAAGAGACCCAGTACTTC. Translation: CASGLDPRGREETQYF.

This clonotype was detected ten times or more. The CDR3 DNA reads TGCGCCAGCAGGACAGGGGCAACTAATGAAAAACTGTTTTTT. Translating it yields CASRTGATNEKLFF. The chain employs TRBV5-1 and TRBJ1-4; 8 bases are a match to TRBD1. Unmatched junction bases numbered 0, after V lost 5 bases and J lost 0 bases. This CDR3 has 14 residues. Germline assignment: CDR1 SGHRS and CDR2 YFSETQ.

CDR3 region: CASSLYTNFQTSGGYEQYF. CDR3 in DNA: TGCGCCAGCAGCTTGTATACGAATTTTCAGACTAGCGGGGGCTACGAGCAGTACTTC. J is TRBJ2-7 and V is TRBV5-1, with TRBD2 matching 12 bases. Losses at the gene ends were 1 base for V and 3 bases for J; bases not matched to a gene: 14. The germline V gene encodes CDR1 SGHRS and CDR2 YFSETQ. This CDR3 region has 19 residues.

This clonotype was seen repeatedly, ten times or more. This chain links TRBV7-2 with TRBJ2-3; TRBD1 might be the D (6 bases). Germline CDR1 is SGHTA and CDR2 is FQGNSA. This CDR3 is 14 amino acids long. Trimming left V 1 base short and J 8 bases short, with 13 bases between. This chain's CDR3 is CTSSLGPDSGTQYF. The CDR3 nucleotides are TGTACCAGCAGCTTAGGTCCGGACAGCGGTACGCAGTATTTT.

To note about this clonotype: Just one base apart from a much larger clone, this may be a read error. The J gene is TRBJ2-3, the V gene TRBV30; D perhaps matches TRBD2 (7 bases). The J call is in doubt because the DNA end fits TRBJ2-7 better. This CDR3 is built from 12 residues. Germline CDR1 is GTSNPN and CDR2 is SVGIG (reference sequence). The DNA for the CDR3 is TGTGCCTGGAGCCTAGGGGGGGATGGGCAGTACTTC. The encoded protein is CAWSLGGDGQYF.

This clonotype was counted at least ten times. The chain links TRBV12-3 or TRBV12-4 to TRBJ2-3, with D unresolved. The CDR3 is made up of 13 amino acids. Trimming removed 7 bases from V and 5 bases from J, with 13 bases in between. CDR3 residues: CASTLQVGDTQYF. In DNA, the CDR3 is TGTGCCAGCACCTTACAAGTAGGAGATACGCAGTATTTT.

The sample holds a few counts of this clonotype. Sequence at one end of the junction differs from germline and may be a read error. The CDR3 region is CASSPTRAADTQYF. The CDR3 DNA sequence: TGTGCTAGCAGCCCAACCCGGGCGGCAGATACGCAGTATTTT. The rearrangement joins TRBV7-7 to TRBJ2-3; D ambiguous. This CDR3 is 14 amino acids long. CDR1 is SSHAT and CDR2 is FNYEAQ in the germline V gene (reference sequence).

The sample holds many counts of this clonotype. The chain combines TRBV7-2 with TRBJ1-4; D call uncertain. CDR1 and CDR2 from the germline V gene are SGHTA and FQGNSA. With 5 bases removed from V and 0 bases from J, the gap between germline ends came to 10 bases. CDR3 length: 15 residues. The CDR3 loop reads CASSPTIATNEKLFF. The CDR3 bases are TGTGCCAGCAGCCCCACTATAGCAACTAATGAAAAACTGTTTTTT.

Notes on this clonotype: This could be a read error, since a much larger clone is one nucleotide away. The chain couples TRBV30 to TRBJ1-2; D gene uncertain. With 1 base removed from V and 7 bases from J, the gap between germline ends came to 16 bases. CDR3 size: 14 residues. Germline-derived CDR1 and CDR2 are GTSNPN and SVGIG (reference sequence). Here the CDR3 reads CAWSAPGVSGGYTF. CDR3 sequence (DNA): TGTGCCTGGAGTGCCCCGGGTGTGAGTGGTGGCTACACCTTC.

This clonotype was detected ten times or more. The CDR3 region has the DNA TGTGCCAGCACTCCTAGCGGGGGATCAGATACGCAGTATTTT. Translating it yields CASTPSGGSDTQYF. The chain is built from TRBV6-1 and TRBJ2-3, with TRBD2 identical over 10 bases. With 7 bases clipped from V and 4 bases from J, the junction kept 5 bases outside the gene matches. Germline CDR1 and CDR2: MNHNS and SASEGT. There are 14 residues in the CDR3.

In this sample, this clonotype turned up once. This likely traces to a read error, being one base from a far larger clone. V gene TRBV2 combines with J gene TRBJ2-4; a possible D gene is TRBD1 (6 bases). Per germline, CDR1 SNHLY and CDR2 FYNNEI. The V end was cut by 5 bases, the J end by 13 bases, with 33 bases between. The CDR3 extends over 18 amino acids. For the CDR3, the DNA is TGTGCCAGCAGTCCCTTCGACACAGGACAGAGCTCCTACAATGAGCAGTACTTC. Its protein is CASSPFDTGQSSYNEQYF. Complete variable domain (other parts from reference TRBV2 and TRBJ2-4): EPEVTQTPSHQVTQMGQEVILRCVPISNHLYFYWYRQILGQKVEFLVSFYNNEISEKSEIFDDQFSVERPDGSNFTLKIRSTKLEDSAMYFCASSPFDTGQSSYNEQYFGAGTRLSVL.

The chain couples TRBV6-1 to TRBJ1-3; TRBD1 aligns across 11 bases. Germline assignment: CDR1 MNHNS and CDR2 SASEGT. V shed 6 bases, J shed 2 bases, and the junction held 3 bases outside the gene matches. The CDR3 contains 15 residues. CDR3 in DNA: TGTGCCAGCAGCGTGGACAGGGGGCCTGGAAACACCATATATTTT. It encodes CASSVDRGPGNTIYF.

The J gene is TRBJ1-5, the V gene TRBV2, with no clear D. CDR3 length: 15 amino acids. The germline CDR1 and CDR2 sequences are SNHLY and FYNNEI. V gave up 1 base and J gave up 4 bases, with 11 bases separating them. The CDR3 region has the DNA TGTGCCAGCAGTGAAGACACGGCGGGGAATCAGCCCCAGCATTTT. It is translated as CASSEDTAGNQPQHF.

This clonotype appeared once. The rearrangement links TRBV5-4 to TRBJ1-5, with D maybe TRBD1 (6 bases). V lost 5 bases and J lost 9, with 21 bases in between. The germline gives CDR1 SGHNT, CDR2 YYREEE (reference sequence). The CDR3 totals 15 residues. Here the CDR3 DNA reads TGTGCCAGCAGTCGTGCCGGGACAACCCCACGGCCCCAGCATTTT. Residues: CASSRAGTTPRPQHF.

This clonotype was seen many times. This chain links TRBV20-1 with TRBJ2-2; 9 bases match TRBD1. There are 14 residues in the CDR3. V was pared by 5 bases and J by 4 bases, with 5 bases of the junction left unmatched. Germline lookup yields CDR1 DFQATT and CDR2 SNEGSKA (reference sequence). The CDR3 coding sequence is TGCAGTGCTTCCCGGGACAGGGCCACCGGGGAGCTGTTTTTT. This sequence encodes CSASRDRATGELFF.

This clonotype was observed a handful of times. V and J are TRBV7-9 and TRBJ1-2; no clear D. Germline V gene lookup returns CDR1 SEHNR and CDR2 FQNEAQ (reference sequence). This CDR3 contains 14 residues. V was clipped by 5 bases and J by 8 bases, with 18 bases between them. CDR3 amino acids: CASSPLKGSVGYTF. In nucleotides, the CDR3 is TGTGCCAGCAGCCCCTTAAAGGGATCGGTCGGCTACACCTTC.

This clonotype was picked up many times. This chain uses TRBV5-1 with TRBJ1-1; TRBD1 might be the D (5 bases). The V gene lost 4 bases and the J gene lost 2 bases, with 12 bases spanning the gap. From germline, CDR1 is SGHRS and CDR2 YFSETQ. The CDR3 runs 14 residues. CDR3 nucleotides: TGCGCCAGCAGCCTCCGACAGACAAACACTGAAGCTTTCTTT. Translated, it gives CASSLRQTNTEAFF.

The sample holds many counts of this clonotype. The chain combines TRBV3-1 with TRBJ2-7; D is unclear. The CDR3 consists of 12 residues. With 6 bases removed from V and 6 bases from J, the gap between germline ends came to 12 bases. The germline V gene encodes CDR1 LGHDT and CDR2 YNNKEL (reference sequence). The CDR3: CASSLLLSEQYF. CDR3 nucleotides: TGTGCCAGCAGTTTACTGCTTAGCGAGCAGTACTTC.

About this clonotype: At one boundary the junction diverges from the germline segment, which might be a read error. The V call is TRBV20-1, the J call TRBJ2-1; D might be TRBD1 or TRBD2, each matching 5 bases. Germline lookup yields CDR1 DFQATT and CDR2 SNEGSKA (reference sequence). The CDR3 loop spans 13 amino acids. This CDR3 reads CRARGNLGDEQFF. The CDR3 bases are TGCAGGGCTAGGGGCAACCTCGGGGATGAGCAGTTCTTC.

CDR3 sequence reads: CSALTPNTDTQYF. The CDR3 DNA reads TGCAGTGCTCTGACACCCAACACAGATACGCAGTATTTT. This chain joins TRBV20-1 and TRBJ2-3; D not certain. Trimming took off 5 bases at V and 2 bases at J, with 11 bases between the two ends. The CDR3 length is 13 residues. The germline CDR1 and CDR2 sequences are DFQATT and SNEGSKA (reference sequence).

This clonotype was detected only a few times. The rearrangement links TRBV7-9 to TRBJ2-1, with D unclear. Trimming pared 4 bases from V and 0 bases from J, leaving 10 bases between. Germline CDR1 is SEHNR and CDR2 is FQNEAQ (reference sequence). The CDR3 loop spans 15 amino acids. The CDR3 region is CASSSKWSSYNEQFF. The DNA for the CDR3 is TGTGCCAGCAGCTCAAAGTGGAGCTCCTACAATGAGCAGTTCTTC.

As concerns this clonotype: This likely came from a read error, as a far larger clone is one base away. The V and J genes are TRBV28 and TRBJ2-1; TRBD2 agrees at 8 bases. The end of the DNA aligns better with TRBJ2-5, so the J call may be wrong. From germline, CDR1 is MDHEN and CDR2 SYDVKM. This CDR3 spans 16 amino acids. CDR3 coding DNA: TGTGCCAGCAGTGCCCGGCGGGGGGCCACTCGAGAGACCCAGTACTTC. Encoded protein: CASSARRGATRETQYF.

A word on this clonotype: A much larger clone is a single base away; this may be a read error. The chain has TRBV7-9 and TRBJ2-7; TRBD1 agrees at 7 bases. The CDR3 spans 12 residues. Germline CDR1 and CDR2: SEHNR and FQNEAQ (reference sequence). The CDR3 reads CASSSRQGHACF. CDR3 coding DNA: TGTGCCAGCAGCTCTAGACAGGGTCATGCGTGCTTC.

This clonotype was counted many times. This rearrangement joins TRBV9 to TRBJ1-4; D is perhaps TRBD1 (5 bases). The CDR3 sequence is 18 residues long. The germline gives CDR1 SGDLS, CDR2 YYNGEE. Trimming took off 4 bases at V and 7 bases at J, with 26 bases between the two ends. The CDR3 region has the DNA TGTGCCAGCAGCCCGCGCCTGGGCAAAGGGGTTAGTAGTGAAAAACTGTTTTTT. Protein: CASSPRLGKGVSSEKLFF.

This clonotype was counted between two and nine times. V and J are TRBV5-1 and TRBJ2-5, with D unclear. The V gene lost 0 bases and the J gene lost 7 bases, with 19 bases spanning the gap. This CDR3 region has 16 residues. CDR1 and CDR2 (germline): SGHRS, YFSETQ. DNA for the CDR3: TGCGCCAGCAGCTTGGTGGTGGGCGCTGGATCGGGGACCCAGTACTTC. The encoded protein is CASSLVVGAGSGTQYF.

The chain employs TRBV5-5 and TRBJ1-5; 7 positions agree with TRBD1. Trimming at V came to 4 bases and at J to 9 bases, leaving 13 bases not matched to a gene. The CDR3 is made up of 15 amino acids. Germline V CDR1 and CDR2: SGHKS, YYEKEE (reference sequence). The CDR3 DNA reads as TGTGCCAGCAGCCCTCGGGACAGCCGAATGTGGCCCCAGCATTTT. Amino acids: CASSPRDSRMWPQHF.

The CDR3 spells CASRSTGWVTGELFF. The CDR3 DNA follows: TGCGCCAGCAGATCGACAGGGTGGGTCACCGGGGAGCTGTTTTTT. This sequence joins TRBV5-1 and TRBJ2-2, with 7 positions matching TRBD1. After removal of 5 bases from V and 4 bases from J, the junction contained 8 bases not matched to a gene. CDR3 length equals 15 residues. Germline-derived CDR1 and CDR2 are SGHRS and YFSETQ. Based on the CDR3 plus reference TRBV5-1 and TRBJ2-2, the full variable domain is KAGVTQTPRYLIKTRGQQVTLSCSPISGHRSVSWYQQTPGQGLQFLFEYFSETQRNKGNFPGRFSGRQFSNSRSEMNVSTLELGDSALYLCASRSTGWVTGELFFGEGSRLTVL.

This clonotype has more than one count but fewer than ten. The rearrangement uses TRBV19 and TRBJ1-2; 9 positions agree with TRBD1. With V trimmed by 4 bases and J by 7 bases, 7 bases remained unmatched. There are 14 residues in the CDR3. Germline assignment: CDR1 LNHDA and CDR2 SQIVND (reference sequence). The CDR3, as DNA: TGTGCCAGTAGTAGGGGACAGGGTTGGTTTGGCTACACCTTC. This encodes CASSRGQGWFGYTF.

This clonotype showed up many times. This rearrangement joins TRBV28 to TRBJ2-2; 10 bases map to TRBD2. The CDR3 is 17 amino acids. V was pared by 1 base and J by 3 bases, with 5 bases of the junction left unmatched. Germline-derived CDR1 and CDR2 are MDHEN and SYDVKM. CDR3 residues: CASSLSAGGPYTGELFF. CDR3 sequence (DNA): TGTGCCAGCAGTTTATCAGCGGGGGGGCCCTACACCGGGGAGCTGTTTTTT.

This chain links TRBV4-2 with TRBJ2-2; 7 bases match TRBD2. The CDR3 consists of 17 residues. Trimming removed 2 bases from V and 2 bases from J; junction bases left unmatched: 8. Germline assignment: CDR1 LGHNA and CDR2 YNFKEQ. CDR3 amino acids: CASSQREGRYNTGELFF. In DNA form, the CDR3 reads TGTGCCAGCAGCCAAAGGGAGGGGAGGTATAACACCGGGGAGCTGTTTTTT.